This T cell receptor (beta chain) was sequenced in a study of cytomegalovirus exposure and HLA in healthy donors (dated by TCRdb to 2016 to 2017). Context from the whole study: An earlier analysis of 587 of the donors reported 250 to 350 Gb of sequence data and around 120 million unique TCR beta sequences obtained from around 180 million T cells. About 300 gigabases of sequencing data and around 87 million unique TCR sequences were included in an early release covering about 620 HLA-typed donors. Because of strong linkage in the cohort, roughly five DR-DQ haplotypes were treated as single units for association and clustering. To predict cytomegalovirus infection status, the study combined high-throughput TCR immunosequencing, statistical association of individual TCRs with disease status, and machine learning. In addition to the first cohort of 666 subjects, a separate validation cohort of 130 or so different subjects was used. A later analysis re-analyzed previously published TCR beta repertoires from 550 to 700 donors and added high-resolution HLA genotyping to study TCR occurrence patterns. In the later analysis, no new phenotypic data were used to find candidate immune exposures; instead, reliance was placed on TCR beta sequences and their occurrence across donors. An earlier analysis of approximately 640 of the donors applied high-throughput TCR beta sequencing to assess whether each TCR beta V gene segment acted as functional or pseudogenic. Donor age, sex, ethnicity and CMV serostatus were collected together with the repertoire data. Using immunosequencing, the study profiled T cell repertoires from approximately 700 subjects and related those repertoires to cytomegalovirus serostatus. HLA typing included class I and class II loci at four-digit resolution. Across approximately 400 genotyped donors of the cohort, an average of approximately 220,000 unique TCR beta nucleotide sequences per donor were sequenced, and roughly a sixth of those sequences were non-productive. All discovery cohort repertoires had been generated using a single sequencing platform. A later genetic analysis took genome-wide SNP genotypes for about 55% of the roughly 670 donors and used that subset as a discovery cohort. The aim of the study was to test whether cataloging public T cell receptors could identify signatures of past pathogen exposure. Of the 300 to 450 genotyped donors, approximately 83% fell in the genetic ancestry cluster associated with self-reported Caucasian donors. Typing coverage varied by locus: roughly 629-640 donors for A, B, C, DRB1 and DQB1; 522 for DQA1; more than 600 for DPA1; roughly 450 for DPB1.

CDR1 and CDR2 (SGHRS, YFSETQ) derive from the germline V gene. V lost 0 bases and J lost 6 bases, and the count of bases not matched to a germline gene is 6. The CDR3, cysteine through phenylalanine, is 15 amino acids long. Only CDR3 DNA is held: 45 bases, read in frame from base 1. About this clone: What antigen it recognizes has not been identified. No base qualities exist here, and no much larger clone lies one base off it.

In total, 500 to 700 healthy bone marrow donors made up the cohort. At the time of sampling, all cohort members were nominally healthy, though unrecorded immune exposures were likely present. The donor was CMV seropositive and belonged to the group of more than 250 seropositive cohort members. A peripheral blood sample was provided by each donor, and peripheral blood mononuclear cells were used for TCR beta sequencing. Genomic DNA extraction from the blood cell samples was performed with the Qiagen DNeasy Blood Extraction Kit. The library was made by the immunoSEQ multiplex PCR assay. For the multiplex PCR, a mixture combining 60 forward primers for TCR Vbeta segments and 13 reverse primers for TCR Jbeta segments was used. The CDR3 region of rearranged TCR beta genes was amplified from genomic DNA with a multiplex PCR assay. On the Illumina HiSeq System, the amplified TCR beta libraries were sequenced as 87-base-pair reads. Under the source paper's analysis protocol: In a later analysis, some 80 million unique TCR beta chains were counted across the 650 to 700 repertoires, and approximately 11 million of these chains were shared by at least two donors. To remove PCR and sequencing errors, raw reads were error-corrected and collapsed into unique sequences using a nearest-neighbor algorithm that merged closely related sequences. To assign V, D and J gene segments, CDR3 sequences were aligned to IMGT reference sequences. For a sequence to be retained, a match of at least six nucleotides was required to both a V gene segment and a J gene segment. A rearrangement counted as productive if the CDR3 had no stop codons and remained in frame with V and J, and every other rearrangement counted as non-productive. Following IMGT convention, CDR3 was defined as the stretch from the second conserved V-encoded cysteine to the conserved J-encoded phenylalanine. The earlier analysis of about 500 of the donors excluded sequences that lacked an unambiguous match to a single V gene segment. In an earlier analysis of 587 of the donors, V segments were called functional above 56.7% productive rearrangements and were called segregating when the between-donor standard deviation exceeded 5%. A statistical classification framework was built to diagnose cytomegalovirus status from the catalog of TCR beta chain sequences. A later analysis assigned V and J genes by comparing TCR nucleotide sequences with IMGT/GENE-DB human TR gene sequences. Using the TCRdist pipeline, a later analysis assigned CDR3 sequences along with most-parsimonious VDJ recombination scenarios. A later analysis defined each TCR beta chain by its CDR3 amino acid sequence plus V-gene family, and excluded reads lacking a unique V-gene family. A later analysis removed 592 highly shared, low-generation-probability nucleotide sequences to deal with suspected cross-contamination and a sequencing artifact. In a later analysis, a clonal expansion index was calculated for each public chain from normalized within-repertoire ranks of inferred template counts. A later analysis computed generation probabilities with a VDJ recombination model fitted to out-of-frame rearrangements, and checked the results against IGoR. A later analysis scored TCR-TCR, TCR-HLA and TCR-CMV co-occurrence with hypergeometric tests, applying a repertoire-size bias correction to TCR pairs. To estimate false discovery rates, a later analysis permuted the HLA or CMV assignments 20 times. In a later analysis, co-occurring TCRs were grouped with DBSCAN, and TCRdist sequence similarity was added when clustering was performed within HLA-allele-positive subsets. Repertoires with fewer than 30,000 or more than 120,000 public chains, plus five repertoires with anomalous nucleotide sharing, were excluded from co-occurrence clustering. TCRdb took this table from immuneACCESS and kept in-frame rearrangements with V and J called. Such tables lack part of the clones; where checked against another copy, unresolved V genes explain under half of the gap, and the rest is unexplained. V, J and clone size reflect that table, while D and trimming were determined from the DNA. For this sample there are tens of thousands of clones; under 85% appear just once. Clones ranked in the top ten supply 51% of the sample.

Broader findings and caveats from the paper: The authors suggested that the approach could potentially be generalized to other disease states and immunological phenotypes. Some IMGT-functional V segments, including TRBV6-2 and TRBV6-3, could not be distinguished by the 87-base-pair reads and were therefore excluded. A later analysis found that HLA-associated TCR beta chains were more clonally expanded and had lower generation probabilities than equally common non-associated chains. In vitro tests confirmed that three of the cytomegalovirus-associated TCR beta chains recognize cytomegalovirus antigens. In a later genetic analysis, a missense DCLRE1C variant was associated with V-gene and J-gene trimming of TCR beta chains, and the association was replicated in an independent cohort. The study gave a list of more than 150 TCR beta chains associated with cytomegalovirus. Presence/absence analyses assumed roughly uniform sequencing depth across donors, an assumption that may not hold. In a later analysis, several top co-occurrence clusters were reported to appear linked to parvovirus B19, influenza, CMV and Epstein-Barr virus. Strong co-occurrence of HLA alleles, especially DR and DQ, made assigning TCR associations to individual alleles difficult. Because HLA typing was missing for some donors at each locus, association tests included only the typed subset. An earlier analysis of roughly 570 of the donors showed that most TCR beta V segments appeared in productive rearrangements either about 87% or about 30% of the time, which broadly matched IMGT annotations. A further reported finding was that TCR beta sequences accurately predicted the HLA-A and HLA-B alleles for most subjects in the first cohort. This cohort had only TCR beta chains sequenced, and the lack of alpha or paired-chain data limited which features could be detected. Across donors, most TCR sequences were observed very rarely, whereas some public TCRs were present in many individuals. A later analysis found that TCR association rates varied across HLA loci, with DRB1 alleles showing the most associated TCRs and HLA-C alleles the fewest. Most CMV-associated TCR beta chains appeared to be HLA-restricted in a later analysis, and the HLA associations seemed to be driven largely by CMV exposure. According to a later genetic analysis, donors in an Asian-associated ancestry cluster had fewer N-insertions in productive TCRs than the roughly 670-donor mean. A cluster of highly shared sequence variants was judged likely to be a technical artifact of the sequencing pipeline. CMV serostatus was the only immune exposure information available for the cohort. The classifier was reported to diagnose cytomegalovirus status with high specificity and sensitivity in both the original cohort and the validation cohort. The earlier analysis of 587 of the donors excluded seventeen rarely observed V segments, including chromosome 9 orphons, because counts were too low. A later analysis associated some 17,000 TCR beta sequences with specific HLA alleles at a false discovery rate of 0.05. Linkage disequilibrium might explain the correlated functional status among segregating V segments, but an unknown experimental factor could not be ruled out.

The TCR originated in a middle-aged man in good health and CMV-seropositive. The sample consisted of PBMCs. Recombination linked TRBV5-1 to TRBJ2-3; 8 junctional bases match TRBD2. The nucleotide sequence reads as follows: TGCGCCAGCAGCTTGGTGGCGGGAGGACGTGATACGCAGTATTTT. Its product reads: CASSLVAGGRDTQYF.